The entry below gives a single T cell receptor beta chain sequence along with its context. This entry comes from a study of shared clonotypes between healthy human individuals. CD45RO-negative CD8 cells positively selected for CCR7 made up the naive population, which excluded terminally differentiated effector memory CD45RA+ cells. CDR1 and CDR2 from the germline V gene are SGHVS and FQNEAQ. The length of the CDR3 is 13 residues. The germline V and J ends were trimmed by 0 bases and 8 bases, with 8 bases remaining between them. The protocol was immunoSEQ multiplex PCR, while the TCRdb copy is restricted to in-frame clones and leaves out a portion. The data contain around 2.1 million clones, around 93% of them singletons.

This receptor was obtained from a man younger than 35 in good health. Some clones in this sample may be carry-over from other donors' samples. The rearrangement links TRBV7-8 to TRBJ1-5; perhaps TRBD1 as D (5 bases). Sequencing was carried out using naive CD8+ T cells from PBMCs. CDR3 nucleotide sequence: TGTGCCAGCAGCTTAGCGCTCAGGGAGCCCCAGCATTTT. Encoded protein: CASSLALREPQHF.